A selection of T cell receptor beta chains follows, all from one sample in a study of control samples from healthy donors and cancer patients. TCRdb keeps only in-frame clones here, not all; method: immunoSEQ multiplex PCR. The profile shows over 110,000 clones, around 85% of them singletons. The sequenced sample was blood. These receptor sequences come from a woman in her 30s in good health. Both conserved end residues are part of each CDR3. A D gene is named only where the DNA matches it firmly. Rows may omit the clone size; those that give it use once, few, many or a size class.

d_gene	j_gene	len	v_gene	abundance	CDR3aa	CDR3nt
.	TRBJ1-2	12	TRBV7-9	.	CASSLGPAGYTF	TGTGCCAGCAGCTTAGGGCCAGCTGGCTACACCTTC
TRBD2	TRBJ2-7	17	TRBV18	.	CASSPIGSGKLRTEQYF	TGTGCCAGCTCACCAATCGGTAGCGGGAAACTCAGAACCGAGCAGTACTTC
TRBD2	TRBJ2-5	16	TRBV29-1	.	CSVPIPGLAVQETQYF	TGCAGCGTTCCAATACCGGGACTAGCGGTCCAAGAGACCCAGTACTTC
.	TRBJ2-2	13	TRBV19	.	CASSIRAVGELFF	TGTGCCAGTAGTATCCGAGCAGTCGGGGAGCTGTTTTTT
.	TRBJ2-5	14	TRBV2	.	CASSELRQQETQYF	TGTGCCAGCAGTGAATTACGACAGCAAGAGACCCAGTACTTC
.	TRBJ2-7	13	TRBV2	.	CASKEYSSYEQYF	TGTGCCAGCAAGGAATACAGCTCCTACGAGCAGTACTTC
.	TRBJ1-2	12	TRBV30	.	CAWSQAVYGYTF	TGTGCCTGGAGTCAAGCAGTCTATGGCTACACCTTC
.	TRBJ2-6	17	TRBV4-1	.	CASSQPFLNSGANVLTF	TGCGCCAGCAGCCAACCCTTCCTGAACTCTGGGGCCAACGTCCTGACTTTC
.	TRBJ1-2	14	TRBV27	.	CASSFSQTNYGYTF	TGTGCCAGCAGTTTCTCGCAGACTAACTATGGCTACACCTTC
TRBD2	TRBJ2-3	19	TRBV4-2	.	CASSQEYIGSSGNVLTQYF	TGTGCCAGCAGCCAAGAATACATAGGATCTAGCGGGAACGTTCTAACGCAGTATTTT
TRBD2	TRBJ2-1	16	TRBV5-1	.	CASSEVAGAPHNEQFF	TGCGCCAGCAGCGAGGTAGCGGGAGCCCCACACAATGAGCAGTTCTTC
.	TRBJ1-5	14	TRBV19	.	CASTPRPGVFPQHF	TGTGCCAGTACCCCCCGGCCGGGGGTTTTTCCCCAGCATTTT
.	TRBJ1-5	14	TRBV19	.	CASTPGRSNQPQHF	TGTGCCAGTACCCCCGGAAGGAGCAATCAGCCCCAGCATTTT
.	TRBJ1-6	16	TRBV2	.	CASRAVGGAGNSPLHF	TGTGCCAGCAGGGCTGTCGGGGGGGCCGGGAATTCACCCCTCCACTTT
.	TRBJ1-5	13	TRBV6-5	once	CASRLRLNQPQHF	TGTGCCAGCAGACTCAGGCTAAATCAGCCCCAGCATTTT
.	TRBJ2-5	13	TRBV29-1	.	CSVARSEQETQYF	TGCAGCGTTGCCCGGAGTGAGCAAGAGACCCAGTACTTC
TRBD2	TRBJ2-3	15	TRBV7-2	.	CASSPRAGGLDTQYF	TGTGCCAGCAGCCCCCGGGCGGGAGGGTTAGATACGCAGTATTTT
.	TRBJ1-6	14	TRBV2	.	CASSVWGYNSPLHF	TGTGCCAGCAGCGTTTGGGGTTACAATTCACCCCTCCACTTT
.	TRBJ1-2	13	TRBV2	.	CASSVGENYGYTF	TGTGCCAGCAGTGTTGGAGAAAACTATGGCTACACCTTC
.	TRBJ2-1	12	TRBV7-2	.	CASSPVDGEQFF	TGTGCCAGCAGCCCCGTGGATGGGGAGCAGTTCTTC
TRBD1	TRBJ2-1	14	TRBV5-8	.	CASSLELGTGEQFF	TGTGCCAGCAGCTTGGAATTGGGGACAGGGGAGCAGTTCTTC
TRBD2	TRBJ2-1	16	TRBV29-1	.	CSVTGLAGGSYNEQFF	TGCAGCGTTACCGGGCTAGCGGGAGGGTCCTACAATGAGCAGTTCTTC
TRBD2	TRBJ2-7	15	TRBV2	.	CASSPLAGGTYEQYF	TGTGCCAGCAGTCCACTAGCGGGAGGTACCTACGAGCAGTACTTC
TRBD2	TRBJ2-2	16	TRBV3-1/TRBV3-2	.	CASSGALAGVTGELFF	TGTGCCAGCAGCGGAGCCCTAGCGGGCGTCACCGGGGAGCTGTTTTTT
.	TRBJ2-7	15	TRBV7-2	.	CASSLVAGNSYEQYF	TGTGCCAGCAGCTTAGTCGCGGGGAACTCCTACGAGCAGTACTTC
TRBD1	TRBJ1-2	19	TRBV4-2	.	CASSQERPGQGGRGYGYTF	TGTGCCAGCAGCCAAGAACGGCCGGGACAGGGCGGCCGCGGCTATGGCTACACCTTC
.	TRBJ1-3	16	TRBV6-2/TRBV6-3	many	CASSYVTGSSGNTIYF	TGTGCCAGCAGTTACGTTACGGGAAGCTCTGGAAACACCATATATTTT
TRBD1	TRBJ1-5	14	TRBV19	.	CASSQTGGDQPQHF	TGTGCCAGTAGCCAGACAGGGGGCGATCAGCCCCAGCATTTT
TRBD1	TRBJ1-2	17	TRBV7-3	.	CASSLTRGRRRSYGYTF	TGTGCCAGCAGCTTAACAAGGGGGCGGAGGCGAAGCTATGGCTACACCTTC
.	TRBJ1-6	14	TRBV5-6	once	CASSFGQRDSPLHF	TGTGCCAGCAGCTTTGGACAGAGGGATTCACCCCTCCACTTT
TRBD1	TRBJ2-7	13	TRBV10-2	.	CASSVDRDYEQYF	TGCGCCAGCAGTGTCGACAGGGACTACGAGCAGTACTTC
.	TRBJ1-1	16	TRBV9	.	CASSVVGKGVAAEAFF	TGTGCCAGCAGCGTAGTCGGCAAAGGCGTTGCGGCTGAAGCTTTCTTT
TRBD1	TRBJ2-5	17	TRBV9	.	CASSVVRITGEQETQYF	TGTGCCAGCAGCGTAGTTCGGATTACAGGGGAGCAAGAGACCCAGTACTTC
.	TRBJ1-2	14	TRBV19	.	CASSNEVSSYGYTF	TGTGCCAGTAGTAACGAAGTCAGTAGCTATGGCTACACCTTC
.	TRBJ1-6	16	TRBV5-5	.	CASSMAPGRGNSPLHF	TGTGCCAGCAGCATGGCCCCCGGACGGGGCAATTCACCCCTCCACTTT
.	TRBJ1-5	15	TRBV10-3	.	CAISESEQPNQPQHF	TGTGCCATCAGTGAGTCGGAACAGCCCAATCAGCCCCAGCATTTT
TRBD1	TRBJ1-2	14	TRBV19	.	CASSTGQGALGYTF	TGTGCCAGTAGTACCGGACAGGGGGCCTTAGGCTACACCTTC
TRBD1	TRBJ1-2	14	TRBV6-5	.	CASSYGTGGYGYTF	TGTGCCAGCAGTTACGGGACAGGAGGTTATGGCTACACCTTC
.	TRBJ2-3	17	TRBV21-1	.	CASPTSGTPSRKDTQYF	TGTGCCAGCCCAACTAGCGGGACACCCTCGCGAAAAGATACGCAGTATTTT
.	TRBJ2-1	13	TRBV4-2	.	CASSQRGGNEQFF	TGTGCCAGCAGCCAACGAGGGGGGAATGAGCAGTTCTTC
TRBD1	TRBJ1-2	16	TRBV13	.	CASSQGAGEANYGYTF	TGTGCCAGCAGCCAGGGGGCCGGAGAAGCTAACTATGGCTACACCTTC
.	TRBJ2-2	16	TRBV7-7	few	CASSPSSAANTGELFF	TGTGCCAGCAGCCCTTCTTCAGCTGCGAACACCGGGGAGCTGTTTTTT
.	TRBJ1-1	15	TRBV30	.	CASLPRGRGNTEAFF	TGTGCCTCGCTTCCTCGGGGAAGGGGGAACACTGAAGCTTTCTTT
.	TRBJ2-1	12	TRBV10-3	.	CAISERYSEQFF	TGTGCCATCAGTGAACGGTACTCTGAGCAGTTCTTC
.	TRBJ2-7	12	TRBV3-1/TRBV3-2	.	CASSQATYEQYF	TGTGCCAGCAGCCAAGCGACCTACGAGCAGTACTTC
TRBD1	TRBJ2-1	18	TRBV5-6	.	CASTKTLTQGTHYNEQFF	TGTGCCAGCACCAAGACCCTCACACAGGGGACGCACTACAATGAGCAGTTCTTC
.	TRBJ1-2	16	TRBV21-1	.	CASREYRTGGFYGYTF	TGTGCCAGCAGGGAATATAGGACAGGGGGCTTCTATGGCTACACCTTC
.	TRBJ2-7	14	TRBV6-5	.	CASTRTVWDYEQYF	TGTGCCAGCACCCGGACAGTGTGGGACTACGAGCAGTACTTC